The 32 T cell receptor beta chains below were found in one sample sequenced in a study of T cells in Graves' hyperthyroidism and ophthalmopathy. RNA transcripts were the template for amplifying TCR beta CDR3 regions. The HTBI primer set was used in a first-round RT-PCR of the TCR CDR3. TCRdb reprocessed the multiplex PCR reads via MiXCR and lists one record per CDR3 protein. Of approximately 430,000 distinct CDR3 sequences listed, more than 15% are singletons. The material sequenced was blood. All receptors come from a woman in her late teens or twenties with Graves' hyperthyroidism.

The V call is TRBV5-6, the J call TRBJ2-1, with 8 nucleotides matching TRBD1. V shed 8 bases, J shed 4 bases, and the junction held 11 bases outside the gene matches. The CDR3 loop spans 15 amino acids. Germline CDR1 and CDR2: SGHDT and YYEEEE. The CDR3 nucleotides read TGTGCCAGTTCCCCGGACAGGGCCACTTACAATGAGCAGTTCTTC. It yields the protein CASSPDRATYNEQFF. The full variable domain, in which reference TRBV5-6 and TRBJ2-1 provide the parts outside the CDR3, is DAGVTQSPTHLIKTRGQQVTLRCSPKSGHDTVSWYQQALGQGPQFIFQYYEEEERQRGNFPDRFSGHQFPNYSSELNVNALLLGDSALYLCASSPDRATYNEQFFGPGTRLTVL.

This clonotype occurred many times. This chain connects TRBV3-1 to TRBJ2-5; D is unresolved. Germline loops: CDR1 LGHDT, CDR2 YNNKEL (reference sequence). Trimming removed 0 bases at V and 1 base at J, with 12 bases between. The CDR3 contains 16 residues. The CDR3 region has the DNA TGTGCCAGCAGCCAAGAATCTAGGCCCTTCCAAGAGACCCAGTACTTC. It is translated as CASSQESRPFQETQYF.

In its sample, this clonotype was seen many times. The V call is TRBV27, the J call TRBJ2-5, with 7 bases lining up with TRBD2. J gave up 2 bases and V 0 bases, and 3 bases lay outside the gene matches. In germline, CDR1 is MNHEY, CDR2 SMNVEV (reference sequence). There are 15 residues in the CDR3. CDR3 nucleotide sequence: TGTGCCAGCAGTTTATCGTCTAGCGGACAAGAGACCCAGTACTTC. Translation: CASSLSSSGQETQYF.

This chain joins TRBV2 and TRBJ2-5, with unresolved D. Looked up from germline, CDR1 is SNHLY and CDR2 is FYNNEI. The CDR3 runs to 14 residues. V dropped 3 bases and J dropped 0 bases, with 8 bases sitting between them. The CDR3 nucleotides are TGTGCCAGCAGTGAGTCCAGCCACCAAGAGACCCAGTACTTC. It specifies CASSESSHQETQYF.

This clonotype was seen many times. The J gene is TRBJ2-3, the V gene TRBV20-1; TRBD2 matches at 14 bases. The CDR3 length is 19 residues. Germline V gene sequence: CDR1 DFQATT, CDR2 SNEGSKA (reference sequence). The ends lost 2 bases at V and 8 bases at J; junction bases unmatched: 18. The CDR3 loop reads CSARRGLAGVLRSATTQYF. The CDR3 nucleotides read TGCAGTGCTAGAAGGGGACTAGCGGGAGTCCTAAGGTCAGCTACTACGCAGTATTTT.

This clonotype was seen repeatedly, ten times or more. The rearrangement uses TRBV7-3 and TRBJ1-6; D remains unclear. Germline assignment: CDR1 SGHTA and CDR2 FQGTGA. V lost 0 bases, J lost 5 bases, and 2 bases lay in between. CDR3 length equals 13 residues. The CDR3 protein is CASSLTNNSPLHF. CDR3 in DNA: TGTGCCAGCAGCTTAACCAATAATTCACCCCTCCACTTT.

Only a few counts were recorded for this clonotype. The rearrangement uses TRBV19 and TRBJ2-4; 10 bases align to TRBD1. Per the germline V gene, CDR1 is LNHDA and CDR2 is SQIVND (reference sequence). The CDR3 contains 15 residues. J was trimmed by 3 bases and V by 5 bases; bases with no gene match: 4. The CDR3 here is CASSDGQGDKNIQYF. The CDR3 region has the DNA TGTGCCAGTAGTGACGGACAGGGGGACAAAAACATTCAGTACTTC.

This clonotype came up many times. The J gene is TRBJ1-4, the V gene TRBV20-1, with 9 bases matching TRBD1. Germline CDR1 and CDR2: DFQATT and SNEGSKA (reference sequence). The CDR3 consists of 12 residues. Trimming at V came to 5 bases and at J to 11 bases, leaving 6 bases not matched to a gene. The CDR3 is CSAPGTGWKLFF. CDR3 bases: TGCAGTGCTCCCGGGACAGGGTGGAAACTGTTTTTT.

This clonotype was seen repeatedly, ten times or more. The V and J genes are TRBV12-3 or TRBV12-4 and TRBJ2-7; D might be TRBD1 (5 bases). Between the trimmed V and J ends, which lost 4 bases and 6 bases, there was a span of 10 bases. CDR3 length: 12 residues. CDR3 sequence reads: CASSSQGAEQYF. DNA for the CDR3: TGTGCCAGCAGTTCCCAGGGCGCCGAGCAGTACTTC.

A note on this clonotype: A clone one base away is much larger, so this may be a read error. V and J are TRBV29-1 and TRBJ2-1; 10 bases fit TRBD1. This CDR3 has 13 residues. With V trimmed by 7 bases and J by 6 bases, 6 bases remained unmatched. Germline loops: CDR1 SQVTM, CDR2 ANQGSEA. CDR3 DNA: TGCAGCGCTCGGACAGGGGGTTGCAATGAGCAGTTCTTC. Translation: CSARTGGCNEQFF.

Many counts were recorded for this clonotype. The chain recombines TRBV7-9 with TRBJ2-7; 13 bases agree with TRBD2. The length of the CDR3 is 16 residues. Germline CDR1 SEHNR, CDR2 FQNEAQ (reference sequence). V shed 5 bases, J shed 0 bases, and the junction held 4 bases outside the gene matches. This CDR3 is CASSRGTSGISYEQYF. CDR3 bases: TGTGCCAGCAGCCGAGGGACTAGCGGGATCTCCTACGAGCAGTACTTC.

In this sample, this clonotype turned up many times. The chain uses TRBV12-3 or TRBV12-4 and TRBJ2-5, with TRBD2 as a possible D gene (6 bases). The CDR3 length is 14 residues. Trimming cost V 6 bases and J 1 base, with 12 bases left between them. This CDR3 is CASSLGGAQETQYF. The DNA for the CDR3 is TGTGCCAGCAGCCTAGGAGGGGCCCAAGAGACCCAGTACTTC.

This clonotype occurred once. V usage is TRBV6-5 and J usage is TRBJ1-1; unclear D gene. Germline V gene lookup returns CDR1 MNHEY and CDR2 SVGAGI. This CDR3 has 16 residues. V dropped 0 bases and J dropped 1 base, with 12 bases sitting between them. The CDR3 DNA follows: TGTGCCAGCAGTTACTCGACAATGTCGAGGAACACTGAAGCTTTCTTT. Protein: CASSYSTMSRNTEAFF.

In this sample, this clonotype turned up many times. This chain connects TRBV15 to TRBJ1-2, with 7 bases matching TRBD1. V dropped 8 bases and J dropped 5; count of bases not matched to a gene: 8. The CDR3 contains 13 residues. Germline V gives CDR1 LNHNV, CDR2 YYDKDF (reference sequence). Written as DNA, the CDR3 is TGTGCCACCGCCAGACAGGGAGTTTATGGCTACACCTTC. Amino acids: CATARQGVYGYTF. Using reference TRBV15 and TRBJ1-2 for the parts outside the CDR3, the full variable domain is DAMVIQNPRYQVTQFGKPVTLSCSQTLNHNVMYWYQQKSSQAPKLLFHYYDKDFNNEADTPDNFQSRRPNTSFCFLDIRSPGLGDTAMYLCATARQGVYGYTFGSGTRLTVV.

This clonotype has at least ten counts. Here the CDR3 reads CASSPRIPGQGRTEAFF. The CDR3 region has the DNA TGTGCCAGCTCACCACGAATTCCGGGACAGGGAAGGACTGAAGCTTTCTTT. The chain combines TRBV18 with TRBJ1-1; TRBD1 agrees at 9 bases. There are 17 residues in the CDR3. Germline CDR1 is KGHSH and CDR2 is LQKENI. V shed 1 base and J 5 bases; nucleotides not matched to a gene: 11.

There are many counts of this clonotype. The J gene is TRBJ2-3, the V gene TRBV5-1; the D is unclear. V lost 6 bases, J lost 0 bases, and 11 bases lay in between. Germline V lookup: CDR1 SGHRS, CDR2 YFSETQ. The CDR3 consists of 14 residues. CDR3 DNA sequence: TGCGCCAGCACAGGTGCTACTAGCACAGATACGCAGTATTTT. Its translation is CASTGATSTDTQYF.

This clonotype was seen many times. This chain's CDR3 is CASKVEDLGSNQPQHF. The DNA for the CDR3 is TGTGCCAGCAAGGTCGAGGATTTGGGAAGCAATCAGCCCCAGCATTTT. The J gene is TRBJ1-5, the V gene TRBV28; D is ambiguous. V was trimmed by 7 bases and J by 1 base, leaving 17 bases between them. Germline CDR1 MDHEN, CDR2 SYDVKM. CDR3 length equals 16 residues.

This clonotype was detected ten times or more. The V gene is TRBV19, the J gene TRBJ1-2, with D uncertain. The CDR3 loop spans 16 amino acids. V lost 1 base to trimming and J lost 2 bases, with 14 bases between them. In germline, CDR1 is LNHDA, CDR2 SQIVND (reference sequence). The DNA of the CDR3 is TGTGCCAGTAGTATAGGCTCGGAAGGAGTCAACTATGGCTACACCTTC. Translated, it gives CASSIGSEGVNYGYTF.

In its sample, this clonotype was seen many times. The CDR3 region has the DNA TGTGCCAGCAACCCGACAGGGAGAACAGATACGCAGTATTTT. This translates into CASNPTGRTDTQYF. The chain employs TRBV12-3 or TRBV12-4 and TRBJ2-3; 7 positions match TRBD1. The CDR3 runs to 14 residues. Germline trimming cut 7 bases from V and 3 bases from J; bases unmatched to any gene: 7.

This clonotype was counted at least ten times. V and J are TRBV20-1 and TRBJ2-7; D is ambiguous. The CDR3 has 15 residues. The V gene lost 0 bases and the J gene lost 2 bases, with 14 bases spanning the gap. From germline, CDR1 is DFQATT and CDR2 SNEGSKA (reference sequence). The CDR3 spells CSARDFWHHTYEQYF. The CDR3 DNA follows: TGCAGTGCTAGAGATTTTTGGCATCACACCTACGAGCAGTACTTC.

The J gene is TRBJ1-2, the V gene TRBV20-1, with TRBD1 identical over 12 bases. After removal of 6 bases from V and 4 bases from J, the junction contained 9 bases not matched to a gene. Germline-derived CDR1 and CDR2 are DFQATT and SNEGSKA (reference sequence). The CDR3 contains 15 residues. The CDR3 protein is CSAAGTGGAGYGYTF. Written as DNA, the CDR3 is TGCAGTGCAGCCGGGACAGGGGGCGCCGGCTATGGCTACACCTTC.

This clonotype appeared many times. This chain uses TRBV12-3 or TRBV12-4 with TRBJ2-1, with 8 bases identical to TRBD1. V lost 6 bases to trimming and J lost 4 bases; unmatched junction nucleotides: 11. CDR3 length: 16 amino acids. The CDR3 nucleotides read TGTGCCAGCAGATCTCGACAGGGGATGTCGTACAATGAGCAGTTCTTC. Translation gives CASRSRQGMSYNEQFF.

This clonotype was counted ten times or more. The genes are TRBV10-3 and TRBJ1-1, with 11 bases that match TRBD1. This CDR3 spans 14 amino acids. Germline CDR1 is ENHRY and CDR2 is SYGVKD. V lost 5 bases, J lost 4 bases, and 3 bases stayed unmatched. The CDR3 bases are TGTGCCATCAGTCAGGGACAGGGGGGCACTGAAGCTTTCTTT. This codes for CAISQGQGGTEAFF.

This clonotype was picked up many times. The CDR3 nucleotides read TGTGCCAGCAGCCAGTTGGGGACAGGGGATTTCGGTGAGCAGTTCTTC. This translates into CASSQLGTGDFGEQFF. The rearrangement uses TRBV3-1 and TRBJ2-1, with 10 bases matching TRBD1. The CDR3 length is 16 residues. Germline assignment: CDR1 LGHDT and CDR2 YNNKEL (reference sequence). After removal of 3 bases from V and 9 bases from J, the junction contained 11 bases not matched to a gene.

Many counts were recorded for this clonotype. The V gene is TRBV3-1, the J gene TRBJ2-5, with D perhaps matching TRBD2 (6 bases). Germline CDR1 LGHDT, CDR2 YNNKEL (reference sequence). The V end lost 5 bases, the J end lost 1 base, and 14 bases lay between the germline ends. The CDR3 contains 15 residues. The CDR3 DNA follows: TGTGCCAGCAGCTCCCCCACTAGCAGCCAAGAGACCCAGTACTTC. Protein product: CASSSPTSSQETQYF.

CDR3: CASSLNLGVAGGQAKNIQYF. The DNA of the CDR3 is TGTGCCAGCAGCCTCAACTTGGGAGTAGCGGGGGGGCAAGCCAAAAACATTCAGTACTTC. This chain uses TRBV13 with TRBJ2-4; 11 bases are shared with TRBD2. With 5 bases clipped from V and 0 bases from J, the junction kept 15 bases outside the gene matches. CDR1 and CDR2 from the germline V gene are PRHDT and FYEKMQ (reference sequence). The CDR3 totals 20 residues.

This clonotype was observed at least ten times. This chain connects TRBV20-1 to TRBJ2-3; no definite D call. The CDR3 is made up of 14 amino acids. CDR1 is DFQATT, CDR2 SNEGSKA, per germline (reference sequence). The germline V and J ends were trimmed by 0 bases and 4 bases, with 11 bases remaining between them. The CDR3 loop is CSAREGSAADTQYF. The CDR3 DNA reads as TGCAGTGCTAGAGAAGGCTCGGCCGCAGATACGCAGTATTTT.

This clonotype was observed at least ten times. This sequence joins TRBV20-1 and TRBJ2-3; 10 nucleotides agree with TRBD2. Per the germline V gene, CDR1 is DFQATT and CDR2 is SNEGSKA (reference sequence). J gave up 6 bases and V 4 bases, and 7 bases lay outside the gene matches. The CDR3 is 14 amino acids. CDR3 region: CSATSGGPWDTQYF. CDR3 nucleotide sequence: TGCAGTGCTACTAGCGGGGGCCCCTGGGATACGCAGTATTTT.

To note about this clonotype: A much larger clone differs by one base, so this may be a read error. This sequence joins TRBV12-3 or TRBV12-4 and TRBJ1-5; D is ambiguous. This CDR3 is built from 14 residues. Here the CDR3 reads CASTPGSSSQPQHF. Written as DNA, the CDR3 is TGTGCCAGCACCCCGGGGAGTAGCAGTCAGCCCCAGCATTTT.

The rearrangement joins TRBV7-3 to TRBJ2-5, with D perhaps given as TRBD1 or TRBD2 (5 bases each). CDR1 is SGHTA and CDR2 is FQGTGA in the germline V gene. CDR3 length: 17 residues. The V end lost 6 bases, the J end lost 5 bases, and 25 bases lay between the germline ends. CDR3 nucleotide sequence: TGTGCCAGCAGTTCTATACCGCGTGACACATGGGGGGAGACCCAGTACTTC. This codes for CASSSIPRDTWGETQYF.

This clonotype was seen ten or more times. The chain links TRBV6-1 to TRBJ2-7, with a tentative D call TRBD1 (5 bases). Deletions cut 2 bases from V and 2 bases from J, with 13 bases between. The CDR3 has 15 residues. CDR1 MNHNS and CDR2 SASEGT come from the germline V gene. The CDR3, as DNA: TGTGCCAGCAGTGAAATCCGGTTGACAGCCTACGAGCAGTACTTC. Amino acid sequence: CASSEIRLTAYEQYF.

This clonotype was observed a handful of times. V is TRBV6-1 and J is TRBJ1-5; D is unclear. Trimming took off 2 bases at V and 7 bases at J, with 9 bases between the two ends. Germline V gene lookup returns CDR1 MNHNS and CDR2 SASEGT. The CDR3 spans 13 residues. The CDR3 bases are TGTGCCAGCAGTGAAAACAGATGGCAGCCCCAGCATTTT. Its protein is CASSENRWQPQHF.